Listed below are T cell receptor beta chains from one sample, sequenced in a study of siplizumab effects on memory and regulatory T cells. Sequenced by immunoSEQ multiplex PCR; TCRdb stores in-frame clones only, minus some. The top ten hold 1% to 1.5% of the sample, which has about 100,000 clones, about 95% seen once. The sample was non-Treg CD4+ T cells sorted from blood. These receptors all come from a human donor in good health. The CDR3 runs from the conserved cysteine through the conserved F or W. Fields, in order: J gene, V gene, D gene, clone size, CDR3 DNA, CDR3 protein. D genes are given only for firm matches. Size values are once, few and many counts, or a class for expanded clones, and some rows have none.

TRBJ1-1 TRBV9 . . TGTGCCAGCAGCGTAGAAGGGGAAGAGGGTGAAGCTTTCTTT CASSVEGEEGEAFF
TRBJ1-2 TRBV10-3 . . TGTGCCATCAGTGACCCCGGGACAACTATCAGCGGCTACACCTTC CAISDPGTTISGYTF
TRBJ2-3 TRBV5-1 . . TGCGCCAGCAGCCTAGGACCCTTTCCAGATACGCAGTATTTT CASSLGPFPDTQYF
TRBJ2-7 TRBV5-5 . . TGTGCCAGCAGCTTGAGGGGAAACGACGAGCAGTACTTC CASSLRGNDEQYF
TRBJ2-2 TRBV15 . . TGTGCCACCAGCAGGTTTGACCGGACCGGGGAGCTGTTTTTT CATSRFDRTGELFF
TRBJ2-5 TRBV5-1 TRBD1 . TGCGCCAGCAGCTTAACCGGGACAGGGGCTCAAGAGACCCAGTACTTC CASSLTGTGAQETQYF
TRBJ2-7 TRBV28 . . TGTGCCAGCAGTTTCGCCTCCTACGAGCAGTACTTC CASSFASYEQYF
TRBJ2-1 TRBV5-4 . . TGTGCCAGCAGCTTGGCAGGGGCCGATGAGCAGTTCTTC CASSLAGADEQFF
TRBJ1-1 TRBV9 . . TGTGCCAGCAGCGTAATTAGGGACTCCACTGAAGCTTTCTTT CASSVIRDSTEAFF
TRBJ2-2 TRBV18 . . TGTGCCAGCTCACCACTGCAGGAGAACACCGGGGAGCTGTTTTTT CASSPLQENTGELFF
TRBJ2-3 TRBV10-3 . . TGTGCCATCAGTGAACGGACGAGAAGGGGCACAGATACGCAGTATTTT CAISERTRRGTDTQYF
TRBJ2-2 TRBV2 TRBD2 . TGTGCCAGCAAAGGTGGGAGGGCCAAGAACACCGGGGAGCTGTTTTTT CASKGGRAKNTGELFF
TRBJ2-1 TRBV15 TRBD2 once TGTGCCACCAGCAGAGGGGGCGGGAGGGCCGGGAATGAGCAGTTCTTC CATSRGGGRAGNEQFF
TRBJ2-5 TRBV5-5 . once TGTGCCAGCCGATCCCAACTAGGCCAAGAGACCCAGTACTTC CASRSQLGQETQYF
TRBJ2-4 TRBV4-2 . . TGTGCCAGCAGCCATCCACAGGGAACAAACATTCAGTACTTC CASSHPQGTNIQYF
TRBJ2-3 TRBV29-1 . . TGCAGCGTTGGGGCAGGGAGGTTAGATACGCAGTATTTT CSVGAGRLDTQYF
TRBJ1-2 TRBV7-9 TRBD1 . TGTGCCAGCAGCTTAGAAGACAGGGGGGGTGGCTACACCTTC CASSLEDRGGGYTF
TRBJ1-5 TRBV7-2 . . TGTGCCAGCAGCTTATCTCTGGGCGGTCAGCCCCAGCATTTT CASSLSLGGQPQHF
TRBJ2-3 TRBV6-6 . . TGTGCCAGCAGCCGGACACTTAGCACAGATACGCAGTATTTT CASSRTLSTDTQYF
TRBJ2-2 TRBV7-3 . . TGTGCCAGCAGCGTGGGGGCGCGTGGCACCGGGGAGCTGTTTTTT CASSVGARGTGELFF
TRBJ2-1 TRBV18 . . TGTGCCAGCTCACCACCGAAGAGTGGGTCCTACAATGAGCAGTTCTTC CASSPPKSGSYNEQFF
TRBJ2-7 TRBV9 . . TGTGCCAGCAGCAAGAGGGAGGGGACAGCCAGGGACGAGCAGTACTTC CASSKREGTARDEQYF
TRBJ2-7 TRBV27 . once TGTGCCAGCAGTGGCGGGACCTACGAGCAGTACTTC CASSGGTYEQYF
TRBJ2-1 TRBV5-1 . . TGCGCCAGCAGCTTTGGACAGAATGAGCAGTTCTTC CASSFGQNEQFF
TRBJ2-5 TRBV7-6 . . TGTGCCAGCAGCTTGGAGCAATATTTTGGGGGACAAGAGACCCAGTACTTC CASSLEQYFGGQETQYF
TRBJ1-1 TRBV18 . . TGTGCCAGCTCACCAGGAGTACGAGACACTGAAGCTTTCTTT CASSPGVRDTEAFF
TRBJ1-1 TRBV6-1 TRBD1 . TGTGCCAGCAGATACGACAGGGGGGACACTGAAGCTTTCTTT CASRYDRGDTEAFF
TRBJ1-1 TRBV6-5 . . TGTGCCAGCAGTCGAGTGACGAACACTGAAGCTTTCTTT CASSRVTNTEAFF